A single sample is the source of the 26 T cell receptor beta chains below, sequenced in a study of technical replicates of blood from a few donors. TCRdb's copy holds only in-frame clones and misses some; the assay was immunoSEQ multiplex PCR. Here the sample spans about 84,000 clones, approximately 90% being singletons. Specimen: T cells isolated from PBMCs. The receptor set was obtained from a human donor in good health.

This rearrangement joins TRBV6-6 to TRBJ2-7; D possibly corresponds to TRBD2 (6 bases). V shed 5 bases and J shed 2 bases, with 19 bases lying between them. CDR1 MNHNY and CDR2 SVGAGI come from the germline V gene (reference sequence). There are 16 residues in the CDR3. This CDR3 reads CASSHQPTGVTYEQYF. CDR3 bases: TGTGCCAGCAGTCACCAACCCACGGGAGTAACCTACGAGCAGTACTTC.

This chain connects TRBV19 to TRBJ2-3; tentatively, D is TRBD1 (6 bases). The CDR3 runs 13 residues. The V end was cut by 3 bases, the J end by 8 bases, with 12 bases between. The V gene's germline CDR1 is LNHDA and CDR2 SQIVND (reference sequence). The CDR3 spells CASSMDRGGTQYF. The CDR3 DNA is TGTGCCAGTAGTATGGACCGAGGGGGTACGCAGTATTTT.

The V call is TRBV9, the J call TRBJ2-1; possible D gene TRBD1, 6 bases. The CDR3 loop spans 16 amino acids. From germline, CDR1 is SGDLS and CDR2 YYNGEE. V was clipped by 3 bases and J by 8 bases, with 21 bases between them. The CDR3 coding sequence is TGTGCCAGCAGCGCGTTTATTCGCCCGTCAGGGGATGAGCAGTTCTTC. This gives the protein CASSAFIRPSGDEQFF.

The chain uses TRBV5-1 and TRBJ2-7; maybe TRBD2 (5 bases). Germline V gene data show CDR1 as SGHRS and CDR2 as YFSETQ. With 7 bases removed from V and 5 bases from J, the gap between germline ends came to 19 bases. CDR3 length: 14 amino acids. Here the CDR3 DNA reads TGCGCCAGCCGCCCTCGGGGTGTCGTCGACGAGCAGTACTTC. Translated: CASRPRGVVDEQYF.

The chain is built from TRBV7-6 and TRBJ2-1, with D tentatively TRBD1 (5 bases). Germline lookup yields CDR1 SGHVS and CDR2 FNYEAQ. The CDR3 loop spans 14 amino acids. The V end was cut by 1 base, the J end by 2 bases, with 6 bases between. The CDR3 reads CASSLEDTYNEQFF. The CDR3 DNA is TGTGCCAGCAGCTTAGAGGACACCTACAATGAGCAGTTCTTC.

The genes are TRBV6-6 and TRBJ2-1, with D maybe TRBD1 (5 bases). The germline V gene encodes CDR1 MNHNY and CDR2 SVGAGI (reference sequence). This CDR3 is built from 13 residues. V was shortened by 2 bases and J by 8 bases, with 10 bases between the two germline ends. The CDR3, as DNA: TGTGCCAGCAGTTACGGGGCTAATTATGAGCAGTTCTTC. This gives the protein CASSYGANYEQFF.

This chain joins TRBV15 and TRBJ2-2; D is perhaps TRBD2 (5 bases). CDR3 length: 16 residues. Looked up from germline, CDR1 is LNHNV and CDR2 is YYDKDF (reference sequence). With 1 base removed from V and 4 bases from J, the gap between germline ends came to 13 bases. CDR3 coding DNA: TGTGCCACCAGCAGAGCGAAGGGAGCTGCCACCGGGGAGCTGTTTTTT. Translation gives CATSRAKGAATGELFF.

The chain couples TRBV9 to TRBJ2-3; 7 bases agree with TRBD2. Trimming took 4 bases from V and 3 from J; bases not matched to a gene: 8. The CDR3 has 15 amino acids. Germline CDR1 reads SGDLS; CDR2 reads YYNGEE. The CDR3 DNA reads TGTGCCAGCAGCCCAGGACTAGTGGAGACAGATACGCAGTATTTT. Protein sequence: CASSPGLVETDTQYF.

This clone was picked up one time. This chain links TRBV28 with TRBJ2-5, with D uncertain. V lost 8 bases and J lost 4, with 11 bases in between. The CDR3 length is 12 residues. The germline CDR1 and CDR2 sequences are MDHEN and SYDVKM. The CDR3 DNA reads as TGTGCCAGCCAAGCTGGTCGAGAGACCCAGTACTTC. It is translated as CASQAGRETQYF.

The chain is built from TRBV5-1 and TRBJ1-1; D ambiguous. Germline assignment: CDR1 SGHRS and CDR2 YFSETQ. CDR3 length: 14 residues. Trimming took off 2 bases at V and 1 base at J, with 9 bases between the two ends. The CDR3 nucleotides read TGCGCCAGCAGCTTAGGCAGGTCGAACACTGAAGCTTTCTTT. Protein: CASSLGRSNTEAFF.

This clone was seen more than once but under ten times. The chain combines TRBV4-1 with TRBJ2-7; 9 nucleotides match TRBD2. The CDR3 is 14 amino acids. The V segment lost 3 bases and the J segment 2 bases; nucleotides outside the gene matches: 2. The germline gives CDR1 MGHRA, CDR2 YSYEKL. The CDR3: CASSHAGGAYEQYF. The CDR3 DNA is TGCGCCAGCAGCCACGCGGGAGGGGCCTACGAGCAGTACTTC.

The V and J genes are TRBV27 and TRBJ2-5, with D possibly TRBD2 on 5 matching bases. The germline V and J ends were trimmed by 4 bases and 5 bases, with 5 bases remaining between them. This CDR3 spans 11 amino acids. Germline values: CDR1 MNHEY, CDR2 SMNVEV (reference sequence). The CDR3 DNA reads as TGTGCCAGCAGTTCGGGGGAGACCCAGTACTTC. It translates to CASSSGETQYF.

The rearrangement joins TRBV2 to TRBJ1-1; TRBD1 might be the D (6 bases). Per germline, CDR1 SNHLY and CDR2 FYNNEI. The CDR3 has 14 amino acids. V was shortened by 10 bases and J by 5 bases, with 20 bases between the two germline ends. The CDR3 DNA follows: TGTGCCACGGGGGGCGGGGTAGGGGTGACTGAAGCTTTCTTT. Its protein is CATGGGVGVTEAFF.

The V gene is TRBV5-1, the J gene TRBJ1-1; weak D call: TRBD1 (5 bases). This CDR3 region has 11 residues. Germline values: CDR1 SGHRS, CDR2 YFSETQ. Trimming took off 0 bases at V and 9 bases at J, with 6 bases between the two ends. CDR3 sequence: CASSLAGKAFF. The CDR3 coding sequence is TGCGCCAGCAGCTTGGCAGGGAAAGCTTTCTTT. The full variable domain, rest sourced from reference TRBV5-1 and TRBJ1-1, is KAGVTQTPRYLIKTRGQQVTLSCSPISGHRSVSWYQQTPGQGLQFLFEYFSETQRNKGNFPGRFSGRQFSNSRSEMNVSTLELGDSALYLCASSLAGKAFFGQGTRLTVV.

The chain recombines TRBV5-1 with TRBJ1-2; 7 nucleotides agree with TRBD1. V gave up 2 bases and J gave up 7 bases; unmatched junction bases: 11. Looked up from germline, CDR1 is SGHRS and CDR2 is YFSETQ. This CDR3 is 15 amino acids long. DNA for the CDR3: TGCGCCAGCAGCTTTTGGGACAGCTCCCCCGGTGGCTACACCTTC. This encodes CASSFWDSSPGGYTF. Complete variable domain (other parts from reference TRBV5-1 and TRBJ1-2): KAGVTQTPRYLIKTRGQQVTLSCSPISGHRSVSWYQQTPGQGLQFLFEYFSETQRNKGNFPGRFSGRQFSNSRSEMNVSTLELGDSALYLCASSFWDSSPGGYTFGSGTRLTVV.

The chain combines TRBV9 with TRBJ2-1, with 9 bases matching TRBD2. This CDR3 spans 15 amino acids. CDR1 and CDR2 (germline): SGDLS, YYNGEE. The ends lost 3 bases at V and 6 bases at J; junction bases unmatched: 7. In nucleotides, the CDR3 is TGTGCCAGCAGCGGAACCCCGGGACTAGCCAATGAGCAGTTCTTC. Translated, it gives CASSGTPGLANEQFF.

This clone was detected once. The chain joins TRBV2 to TRBJ2-6; D call uncertain. V lost 11 bases, J lost 0 bases, and 5 bases lay in between. This CDR3 has 12 amino acids. The germline V gene has CDR1 SNHLY and CDR2 FYNNEI. The CDR3 nucleotides read TGTGCCGGTAGCTCTGGGGCCAACGTCCTGACTTTC. It encodes CAGSSGANVLTF.

This rearrangement joins TRBV4-2 to TRBJ2-7; TRBD2 matches at 9 bases. Unmatched junction bases numbered 7, after V lost 0 bases and J lost 4 bases. This CDR3 spans 16 amino acids. Germline V gives CDR1 LGHNA, CDR2 YNFKEQ. The CDR3 is CASSQEVSSGGYEQYF. As DNA, the CDR3 is TGTGCCAGCAGCCAAGAGGTTTCGAGCGGGGGGTACGAGCAGTACTTC.

This chain joins TRBV5-4 and TRBJ1-4; D remains unclear. Germline V gives CDR1 SGHNT, CDR2 YYREEE (reference sequence). Trimming took 4 bases from V and 2 from J, leaving 12 bases between them. CDR3 size: 15 residues. The CDR3 loop is CASSPSTGTNEKLFF. As DNA, the CDR3 is TGTGCCAGCAGCCCCAGCACGGGTACTAATGAAAAACTGTTTTTT.

This chain uses TRBV19 with TRBJ1-1; D gene ambiguous. The germline CDR1 and CDR2 sequences are LNHDA and SQIVND (reference sequence). The CDR3 covers 11 residues. V lost 5 bases and J lost 4, with 5 bases in between. The CDR3 coding sequence is TGTGCCAGTAGTCCGGGCACTGAAGCTTTCTTT. As protein: CASSPGTEAFF.

The rearrangement joins TRBV2 to TRBJ1-1, with D unresolved. The ends were cut back, 5 bases at V and 4 bases at J, with 14 bases in the middle. The CDR3 runs to 14 residues. Germline lookup yields CDR1 SNHLY and CDR2 FYNNEI. CDR3 sequence: CASSYGRDVTEAFF. The CDR3 nucleotides are TGTGCCAGCAGTTACGGACGGGATGTCACTGAAGCTTTCTTT. The entire variable domain, with the rest obtained from reference TRBV2 and TRBJ1-1, is as follows: EPEVTQTPSHQVTQMGQEVILRCVPISNHLYFYWYRQILGQKVEFLVSFYNNEISEKSEIFDDQFSVERPDGSNFTLKIRSTKLEDSAMYFCASSYGRDVTEAFFGQGTRLTVV.

The chain employs TRBV6-5 and TRBJ1-6; D possibly corresponds to TRBD1 (6 bases). V dropped 2 bases and J dropped 7 bases, with 9 bases sitting between them. The CDR3 has 14 residues. Germline-derived CDR1 and CDR2 are MNHEY and SVGAGI. The CDR3 nucleotides read TGTGCCAGCAGTTACCAGGGGCCCAATTCACCCCTCCACTTT. Protein product: CASSYQGPNSPLHF.

The chain recombines TRBV7-3 with TRBJ1-1; 11 bases map to TRBD1. Germline assignment: CDR1 SGHTA and CDR2 FQGTGA. Trimming cost V 2 bases and J 2 bases; bases outside gene matches: 7. This CDR3 comprises 17 residues. The CDR3 protein is CASSLYGTGGGNTEAFF. In nucleotides, the CDR3 is TGTGCCAGCAGCTTATATGGGACAGGGGGGGGTAACACTGAAGCTTTCTTT.

The chain combines TRBV7-5 with TRBJ2-2; TRBD2 is the table's D call and was not checked against the DNA. TRBV7-5 is flagged as a pseudogene. This CDR3 comprises 20 residues. In DNA, the CDR3 is TGTGTCAGAAGCTTAGTTCACCCTAGCGGGAGCGGGGGAAACACCGGGGAGCTGTTTTTT. Amino acid sequence: CVRSLVHPSGSGGNTGELFF.

The chain links TRBV2 to TRBJ2-7; 9 bases align to TRBD1. Looked up from germline, CDR1 is SNHLY and CDR2 is FYNNEI. This CDR3 is built from 14 residues. Trimming at V came to 5 bases and at J to 7 bases, leaving 9 bases not matched to a gene. The CDR3 coding sequence is TGTGCCAGCAGTCTCACAGGGGGCGGAGGAGAGCAGTACTTC. This translates into CASSLTGGGGEQYF.

The V and J genes are TRBV18 and TRBJ1-5; maybe TRBD1 (5 bases). Germline V gives CDR1 KGHSH, CDR2 LQKENI. This CDR3 spans 13 amino acids. V was trimmed by 6 bases and J by 4 bases, leaving 10 bases between them. This CDR3 reads CASSQGENQPQHF. The CDR3, as DNA: TGTGCCAGCTCTCAGGGTGAAAATCAGCCCCAGCATTTT. The whole variable domain, filled in from reference TRBV18 and TRBJ1-5, reads NAGVMQNPRHLVRRRGQEARLRCSPMKGHSHVYWYRQLPEEGLKFMVYLQKENIIDESGMPKERFSAEFPKEGPSILRIQQVVRGDSAAYFCASSQGENQPQHFGDGTRLSIL.